Described below is a single TCR beta chain sequence and its context. Its antigen is as yet unknown. The treatment denotes: 15 to 20 received Ad26.COV2.S at low or high dose, single or two shots; about 5 received placebo; per-sample allocation not given. Samples analyzed were those drawn on day 63 after the first vaccine or placebo injection. The data were taken from a study of Ad26.COV2.S vaccination and SARS-CoV-2 variants. Study findings and constraints: People given the vaccine had a wider spike-specific TCR breadth than placebo recipients did.

Germline V CDR1 and CDR2: SGHRS, YFSETQ. Trimming took 6 bases from V and 1 from J; bases not matched to a gene: 6. The CDR3 is 15 residues long. Here immunoSEQ multiplex PCR was the method, and the copy in TCRdb shows in-frame clones only, minus some. The sample has roughly 460,000 clones, roughly nine tenths seen once. The chain is built from TRBV5-1 and TRBJ2-3; TRBD2 aligns across 9 bases. The receptor comes from a person between 18 and 65 years old who received the Ad26.COV2.S COVID-19 vaccine or a placebo. Sequencing was performed on peripheral blood, taken in a trial of Ad26.COV2.S vaccine versus placebo. The CDR3 DNA sequence: TGCGCCAGCAAAATTAGCGGGAGCGGCACAGATACGCAGTATTTT. Its protein is CASKISGSGTDTQYF.